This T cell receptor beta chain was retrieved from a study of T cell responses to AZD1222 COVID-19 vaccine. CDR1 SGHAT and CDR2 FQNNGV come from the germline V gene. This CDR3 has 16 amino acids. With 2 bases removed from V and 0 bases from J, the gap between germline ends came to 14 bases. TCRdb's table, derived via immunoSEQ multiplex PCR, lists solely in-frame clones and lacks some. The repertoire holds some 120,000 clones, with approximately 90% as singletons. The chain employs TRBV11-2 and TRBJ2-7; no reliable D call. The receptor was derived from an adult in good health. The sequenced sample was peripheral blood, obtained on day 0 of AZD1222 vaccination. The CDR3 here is CASSLYGVAGSYEQYF. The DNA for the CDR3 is TGTGCCAGCAGCTTATATGGGGTCGCAGGCTCCTACGAGCAGTACTTC.